These T cell receptor beta chains were read from a single sample in a study of blood T cells in healthy people across ages. TCRdb reprocessed the 5' RACE reads with MiXCR, giving one entry per CDR3 protein. The sample yields around 580,000 distinct CDR3 sequences, around half seen once. Sample: blood. The receptors here all came from an elderly man in good health. The CDR3 runs from the conserved cysteine through the conserved F or W.

v_gene,CDR3aa
TRBV2,CASRGLGTGTQYF
TRBV20-1,CSARVPGWAGLNRNEQFF
TRBV7-9,CASSPREFYGYTF
TRBV2,CASSERGQGTTKQYF
TRBV7-9,CASSLGEISNQPQHF
TRBV7-6,CASSSGGPEQYF
TRBV20-1,CSATRTGGNTEAFF
TRBV14,CASSQGGGGPANEKLFF
TRBV20-1,CSASSPGFYEQYF
TRBV9,CASSVEQGAWGSPLHF
TRBV29-1,CSVQVAGGGEQYF
TRBV7-2,CASSLDRLAGGSGQFF
TRBV18,CASSPSTGYDNEQFF
TRBV28,CASSTRKGKNIQYF
TRBV6-6,CVSRTGSDTGELFF
TRBV28,CASTVNTGQGAYGYTF
TRBV5-1,CASSLTRSGQNYQFF
TRBV7-2,CASSARGGSYNEQYF
TRBV12-3/TRBV12-4,CASSLPRAGQHEQFF
TRBV7-2,CASSLVPSGGIQYF
TRBV15,CTTSSRTGGSYEKLFF
TRBV18,CASSADTPRATQYF